What follows are 23 T cell receptor beta chains derived from one specimen sequenced in a study of blood T cells in healthy people across ages. A second PCR, run for about 6 to 11 cycles, used a sample-barcoded 5' primer plus a J-beta primer mix. TCRdb processed the 5' RACE reads anew with MiXCR; each CDR3 protein has one entry. The data hold fewer than 950,000 distinct CDR3 sequences, with 40% to 65% observed a single time. What was sequenced was blood. These TCRs come from an elderly man in good health.

The chain recombines TRBV5-6 with TRBJ2-7, with a weak D call TRBD2 (5 bases). This CDR3 comprises 13 residues. V was cut by 0 bases and J by 9 bases, with 13 bases left in between. CDR1 is SGHDT, CDR2 YYEEEE, per germline. The CDR3 is CASSLGQAGGQYF. The CDR3 bases are TGTGCCAGCAGCTTGGGTCAGGCCGGAGGGCAGTACTTC.

There are a few counts of this clonotype. CDR3: CASSHGLAEREQYF. CDR3 sequence (DNA): TGTGCCAGCAGTCACGGACTAGCGGAAAGAGAGCAGTACTTC. V usage is TRBV28 and J usage is TRBJ2-5; 10 nucleotides align to TRBD2. V shed 5 bases and J 11 bases; nucleotides not matched to a gene: 11. The V gene's germline CDR1 is MDHEN and CDR2 SYDVKM. CDR3 length: 14 residues.

The CDR3 bases are TGTGCCAGCGGCAGGCTGAACACTGAAGCTTTCTTT. It is translated as CASGRLNTEAFF. The chain uses TRBV2 and TRBJ1-1; D is uncertain. The length of the CDR3 is 12 residues. Germline assignment: CDR1 SNHLY and CDR2 FYNNEI. Trimming removed 8 bases at V and 0 bases at J, with 7 bases between.

J is TRBJ2-7 and V is TRBV7-9; D gene uncertain. The V end lost 7 bases, the J end lost 7 bases, and 17 bases lay between the germline ends. Looked up from germline, CDR1 is SEHNR and CDR2 is FQNEAQ (reference sequence). This CDR3 has 13 amino acids. The CDR3 loop reads CASTPSQTDEQYF. CDR3 bases: TGTGCCAGCACCCCCTCCCAGACGGATGAGCAGTACTTC.

As for this clonotype: One junction end does not reproduce the germline sequence, and a read error may be involved. The V call is TRBV27, the J call TRBJ2-5; weak D call: TRBD2 (7 bases). CDR3 size: 13 residues. Germline CDR1 is MNHEY and CDR2 is SMNVEV (reference sequence). The CDR3 loop is CASSPRGGEAQYF. The CDR3 DNA follows: TGTGCCAGCAGCCCTAGGGGGGGAGAGGCCCAGTACTTC.

J is TRBJ2-7 and V is TRBV3-1; tentative D call: TRBD2 (6 bases). The CDR3 totals 15 residues. V lost 1 base to trimming and J lost 0 bases, with 10 bases between them. From germline, CDR1 is LGHDT and CDR2 YNNKEL (reference sequence). CDR3 sequence (DNA): TGTGCCAGCAGCCAAGGAGCTAGCGACTCCTACGAGCAGTACTTC. Translation: CASSQGASDSYEQYF.

The CDR3 coding sequence is TGTGCCAGCAGCCAAGATCATCCCGCCGGGACAGGGACGTCCGAGCAGTACTTC. This gives the protein CASSQDHPAGTGTSEQYF. The J gene is TRBJ2-5, the V gene TRBV4-2, with TRBD1 identical over 9 bases. The DNA end lines up better with TRBJ2-7; the J call may be wrong. The germline gives CDR1 LGHNA, CDR2 YNFKEQ. The CDR3 totals 18 residues.

This chain links TRBV20-1 with TRBJ2-1; 11 bases agree with TRBD2. This CDR3 is built from 15 residues. J lost 8 bases, V lost 0 bases, and 6 bases had no gene match. CDR1 and CDR2 from the germline V gene are DFQATT and SNEGSKA (reference sequence). As DNA, the CDR3 is TGCAGTGCTAGAGATTTAACTAGCGGGAGTCATGAGCAGTTCTTC. It codes for CSARDLTSGSHEQFF.

CDR3: CASSLGGKTTNEKLFF. Written as DNA, the CDR3 is TGTGCCAGCAGCTTGGGCGGGAAAACAACTAATGAAAAACTGTTTTTT. The chain employs TRBV11-2 and TRBJ1-4; D call uncertain. In germline, CDR1 is SGHAT, CDR2 FQNNGV. This CDR3 is 16 amino acids long. The V end lost 3 bases, the J end lost 0 bases, and 11 bases lay between the germline ends. Filled out from reference TRBV11-2 and TRBJ1-4, the complete variable domain reads EAGVAQSPRYKIIEKRQSVAFWCNPISGHATLYWYQQILGQGPKLLIQFQNNGVVDDSQLPKDRFSAERLKGVDSTLKIQPAKLEDSAVYLCASSLGGKTTNEKLFFGSGTQLSVL.

This chain links TRBV20-1 with TRBJ2-5, with 7 bases identical to TRBD1. J lost 1 base, V lost 0 bases, and 8 bases had no gene match. Per germline, CDR1 DFQATT and CDR2 SNEGSKA (reference sequence). This CDR3 region has 16 residues. The CDR3 nucleotides are TGCAGTGCTAGAGATTCGGGGACAGCCATCCAAGAGACCCAGTACTTC. Protein: CSARDSGTAIQETQYF.

This clonotype was counted only a few times. This rearrangement joins TRBV28 to TRBJ2-3; 10 bases are a match to TRBD2. Germline CDR1 MDHEN, CDR2 SYDVKM. The CDR3 consists of 15 residues. J was trimmed by 2 bases and V by 6 bases; bases with no gene match: 5. In DNA, the CDR3 is TGTGCCAGCAGGCTAGCGGGAGAGGCCACAGATACGCAGTATTTT. It codes for CASRLAGEATDTQYF.

The V and J genes are TRBV10-3 and TRBJ2-1; 7 bases align to TRBD2. This CDR3 is 17 amino acids long. Losses at the gene ends were 0 bases for V and 3 bases for J; bases not matched to a gene: 8. Per the germline V gene, CDR1 is ENHRY and CDR2 is SYGVKD. Here the CDR3 reads CAISESGGRARYNEQFF. CDR3 in DNA: TGTGCCATCAGTGAGTCGGGGGGGAGGGCCCGCTACAATGAGCAGTTCTTC.

The rearrangement uses TRBV9 and TRBJ2-4, with D tentatively TRBD2 (6 bases). Matching the DNA end better, TRBJ2-7 makes the J call doubtful. The CDR3 totals 16 residues. The germline gives CDR1 SGDLS, CDR2 YYNGEE. The CDR3 nucleotides are TGTGCCAGCAGCGTAGGTAGCGGCCAAGGAGGCTACGAGCAGTACTTC. It codes for CASSVGSGQGGYEQYF.

The chain employs TRBV20-1 and TRBJ1-2; D is perhaps TRBD1 (6 bases). The CDR3 has 14 residues. The V end lost 5 bases, the J end lost 3 bases, and 16 bases lay between the germline ends. CDR1 and CDR2 (germline): DFQATT, SNEGSKA (reference sequence). CDR3 protein: CSAASQGGDYGYTF. Here the CDR3 DNA reads TGCAGTGCTGCCTCACAGGGAGGGGACTATGGCTACACCTTC.

This clonotype appeared many times. Relative to the germline gene, one junction end is altered; a read error may explain this. This chain joins TRBV5-1 and TRBJ2-7; tentatively, D is TRBD1 or TRBD2 (5 bases each). This CDR3 comprises 14 residues. Germline CDR1 and CDR2: SGHRS and YFSETQ. The CDR3 coding sequence is TGTGCCAGCAGCTTAGCCGGGACCTCCTACGAGCAGTACTTC. The encoded protein is CASSLAGTSYEQYF.

The chain combines TRBV24-1 with TRBJ2-5, with D uncertain. This CDR3 has 12 residues. V gave up 3 bases and J gave up 1 base, with 2 bases separating them. Germline V gives CDR1 KGHDR, CDR2 SFDVKD. The CDR3 is CATSDAQETQYF. The CDR3 bases are TGTGCCACCAGTGATGCCCAAGAGACCCAGTACTTC.

CDR3 loop: CASSRAGGRSGELFF. CDR3 DNA: TGCGCCAGCAGCAGAGCGGGAGGACGGTCCGGGGAGCTGTTTTTT. The chain recombines TRBV4-1 with TRBJ2-2; the match to TRBD2 covers 9 bases. CDR1 is MGHRA, CDR2 YSYEKL, per germline. There are 15 residues in the CDR3. V trimming: 5 bases; J trimming: 6 bases; junction bases outside the gene matches: 7.

This clonotype was counted a few times. The chain has TRBV4-2 and TRBJ2-6; D possibly corresponds to TRBD1 (5 bases). CDR1 and CDR2 from the germline V gene are LGHNA and YNFKEQ. The CDR3 has 18 amino acids. The V end lost 1 base, the J end lost 0 bases, and 13 bases lay between the germline ends. CDR3 nucleotides: TGTGCCAGCAGCCAAGCCGGTAAAGGGGACTCTGGGGCCAACGTCCTGACTTTC. This translates into CASSQAGKGDSGANVLTF.

The V and J genes are TRBV5-6 and TRBJ1-2; D perhaps matches TRBD1 (6 bases). Deletions cut 4 bases from V and 4 bases from J, with 20 bases between. The CDR3 has 16 residues. Germline V lookup: CDR1 SGHDT, CDR2 YYEEEE. The chain's CDR3 is CASSPDPDRHPYGYTF. DNA for the CDR3: TGTGCCAGCAGCCCAGACCCGGACAGACACCCCTATGGCTACACCTTC.

This chain connects TRBV29-1 to TRBJ2-5, with D perhaps assigned TRBD1 or TRBD2 (5 bases each). This CDR3 contains 13 residues. Germline-derived CDR1 and CDR2 are SQVTM and ANQGSEA. Trimming stripped 3 bases from V and 3 bases from J, with 11 bases between. This CDR3 is CSVERGSKETQYF. In nucleotides, the CDR3 is TGCAGCGTTGAGAGGGGTTCCAAAGAGACCCAGTACTTC.

The chain carries TRBV7-8 and TRBJ2-5, with 7 nucleotides matching TRBD2. The CDR3 has 16 amino acids. Germline trimming cut 3 bases from V and 2 bases from J; bases unmatched to any gene: 9. The germline CDR1 and CDR2 sequences are SGHVS and FQNEAQ. The CDR3 bases are TGTGCCAGCAGCTTGTCGGGGCTAGCGGCTCAAGAGACCCAGTACTTC. Translating gives CASSLSGLAAQETQYF.

The table lists this clonotype with a few counts. The V call is TRBV7-9, the J call TRBJ2-3; 8 bases map to TRBD2. Germline assignment: CDR1 SEHNR and CDR2 FQNEAQ (reference sequence). J lost 4 bases, V lost 6 bases, and 12 bases had no gene match. CDR3 length equals 16 residues. The CDR3 spells CASRPWGREDSDTQYF. The CDR3 nucleotides are TGTGCCAGCAGACCTTGGGGGCGGGAGGACTCAGATACGCAGTATTTT. Supplemented by reference TRBV7-9 and TRBJ2-3, the full variable domain reads DTGVSQNPRHKITKRGQNVTFRCDPISEHNRLYWYRQTLGQGPEFLTYFQNEAQLEKSRLLSDRFSAERPKGSFSTLEIQRTEQGDSAMYLCASRPWGREDSDTQYFGPGTRLTVL.

A few counts support this clonotype. The chain combines TRBV10-1 with TRBJ1-4, with D unresolved. This CDR3 is 15 amino acids long. Germline loops: CDR1 WNHNN, CDR2 SYGVQD (reference sequence). The ends were cut back, 0 bases at V and 8 bases at J, with 13 bases in the middle. The CDR3 DNA is TGCGCCAGCAGTGAGTCGATTTGGGGAGACGAAAAACTGTTTTTT. Residues: CASSESIWGDEKLFF.